This T cell receptor (beta chain) was observed in a study of shared clonotypes between healthy human individuals. Study results and caveats: Clonotype sharing among the donors was expected to vary with sequencing depth. Sampling involved blood alone; tissue repertoires likely differ. Incompleteness in sorted-subset sequencing, despite large depth, was shown by rarefaction.

Naive CD8 populations comprised CD45RO-negative cells positively selected for CCR7, excluding terminally differentiated effector memory CD45RA+ cells. Assay: immunoSEQ multiplex PCR; the TCRdb copy retains only in-frame clones and omits some. This table has around 1.9 million clones, about 93% appearing once. As regards this clone: Its antigen is as yet unknown.

The source is a young man in good health. Some clones in this sample may be carry-over from other donors' samples. Sequences were obtained from naive CD8+ T cells from PBMCs.

CDR3 bases: TGTGCCAGCAGTCCAGGACTGAGTGACACAGATACGCAGTATTTT. This translates into CASSPGLSDTDTQYF. The chain joins TRBV6-1 to TRBJ2-3, with D perhaps TRBD2 (5 bases). The CDR3 runs to 15 residues. Germline V gives CDR1 MNHNS, CDR2 SASEGT. Trimming stripped 5 bases from V and 2 bases from J, with 14 bases between.